Listed below are T cell receptor beta chains from one sample, sequenced in a study of shared clonotypes between healthy human individuals. Here immunoSEQ multiplex PCR was the method, and the copy in TCRdb shows in-frame clones only, minus some. The sample has more than 1 million clones; around 78% are singletons. The sequencing sample was made of memory CD4+ T cells from PBMCs. The receptors were sampled from a man younger than 30 in good health. Some clones in this sample may be carry-over from other donors' samples. CDR3s leave out the opening cysteine and the closing phenylalanine or tryptophan. Each record gives: J gene, V gene, CDR3 protein.

J: TRBJ2-7; V: TRBV6-5; CDR3: ASQQGAAYEQY
J: TRBJ2-3; V: TRBV28; CDR3: ASSQGPRGDTQY
J: TRBJ1-2; V: TRBV19; CDR3: ASTLLTGGYGYT
J: TRBJ2-1; V: TRBV5-1; CDR3: ASSSLRAGADNEQF
J: TRBJ2-5; V: TRBV5-1; CDR3: ASSLASLAETQY
J: TRBJ2-7; V: TRBV10-3; CDR3: AISEYTSGSPEV
J: TRBJ1-2; V: TRBV28; CDR3: ASREGPYGYT
J: TRBJ1-2; V: TRBV5-1; CDR3: ASSPGQGLDGYT
J: TRBJ1-1; V: TRBV19; CDR3: ATTDRVDTEAF
J: TRBJ1-2; V: TRBV7-3; CDR3: ASSLMGGYT
J: TRBJ1-5; V: TRBV19; CDR3: ASSITGRNQPQH
J: TRBJ1-5; V: TRBV6-1; CDR3: ASWGRGSNQPQH
J: TRBJ2-5; V: TRBV11-1; CDR3: ASSLATGGPSKTQY
J: TRBJ2-2; V: TRBV11-2; CDR3: ASSLKTGGGSGELF
J: TRBJ2-5; V: TRBV15; CDR3: ATSRVGGTETQY
J: TRBJ2-1; V: TRBV6-1; CDR3: ASSEGLVNEQF
J: TRBJ2-7; V: TRBV29-1; CDR3: SVGPGLAPYEQY
J: TRBJ2-1; V: TRBV30; CDR3: AWRYAGTGNNEQF
J: TRBJ1-5; V: TRBV27; CDR3: ASRDMALSNQPQH
J: TRBJ2-6; V: TRBV7-2; CDR3: ASSQTGLGVRSGANVLT
J: TRBJ2-7; V: TRBV5-1; CDR3: ASSVNPGQGADEQY
J: TRBJ2-5; V: TRBV5-4; CDR3: ASSLTSGDLQETQY